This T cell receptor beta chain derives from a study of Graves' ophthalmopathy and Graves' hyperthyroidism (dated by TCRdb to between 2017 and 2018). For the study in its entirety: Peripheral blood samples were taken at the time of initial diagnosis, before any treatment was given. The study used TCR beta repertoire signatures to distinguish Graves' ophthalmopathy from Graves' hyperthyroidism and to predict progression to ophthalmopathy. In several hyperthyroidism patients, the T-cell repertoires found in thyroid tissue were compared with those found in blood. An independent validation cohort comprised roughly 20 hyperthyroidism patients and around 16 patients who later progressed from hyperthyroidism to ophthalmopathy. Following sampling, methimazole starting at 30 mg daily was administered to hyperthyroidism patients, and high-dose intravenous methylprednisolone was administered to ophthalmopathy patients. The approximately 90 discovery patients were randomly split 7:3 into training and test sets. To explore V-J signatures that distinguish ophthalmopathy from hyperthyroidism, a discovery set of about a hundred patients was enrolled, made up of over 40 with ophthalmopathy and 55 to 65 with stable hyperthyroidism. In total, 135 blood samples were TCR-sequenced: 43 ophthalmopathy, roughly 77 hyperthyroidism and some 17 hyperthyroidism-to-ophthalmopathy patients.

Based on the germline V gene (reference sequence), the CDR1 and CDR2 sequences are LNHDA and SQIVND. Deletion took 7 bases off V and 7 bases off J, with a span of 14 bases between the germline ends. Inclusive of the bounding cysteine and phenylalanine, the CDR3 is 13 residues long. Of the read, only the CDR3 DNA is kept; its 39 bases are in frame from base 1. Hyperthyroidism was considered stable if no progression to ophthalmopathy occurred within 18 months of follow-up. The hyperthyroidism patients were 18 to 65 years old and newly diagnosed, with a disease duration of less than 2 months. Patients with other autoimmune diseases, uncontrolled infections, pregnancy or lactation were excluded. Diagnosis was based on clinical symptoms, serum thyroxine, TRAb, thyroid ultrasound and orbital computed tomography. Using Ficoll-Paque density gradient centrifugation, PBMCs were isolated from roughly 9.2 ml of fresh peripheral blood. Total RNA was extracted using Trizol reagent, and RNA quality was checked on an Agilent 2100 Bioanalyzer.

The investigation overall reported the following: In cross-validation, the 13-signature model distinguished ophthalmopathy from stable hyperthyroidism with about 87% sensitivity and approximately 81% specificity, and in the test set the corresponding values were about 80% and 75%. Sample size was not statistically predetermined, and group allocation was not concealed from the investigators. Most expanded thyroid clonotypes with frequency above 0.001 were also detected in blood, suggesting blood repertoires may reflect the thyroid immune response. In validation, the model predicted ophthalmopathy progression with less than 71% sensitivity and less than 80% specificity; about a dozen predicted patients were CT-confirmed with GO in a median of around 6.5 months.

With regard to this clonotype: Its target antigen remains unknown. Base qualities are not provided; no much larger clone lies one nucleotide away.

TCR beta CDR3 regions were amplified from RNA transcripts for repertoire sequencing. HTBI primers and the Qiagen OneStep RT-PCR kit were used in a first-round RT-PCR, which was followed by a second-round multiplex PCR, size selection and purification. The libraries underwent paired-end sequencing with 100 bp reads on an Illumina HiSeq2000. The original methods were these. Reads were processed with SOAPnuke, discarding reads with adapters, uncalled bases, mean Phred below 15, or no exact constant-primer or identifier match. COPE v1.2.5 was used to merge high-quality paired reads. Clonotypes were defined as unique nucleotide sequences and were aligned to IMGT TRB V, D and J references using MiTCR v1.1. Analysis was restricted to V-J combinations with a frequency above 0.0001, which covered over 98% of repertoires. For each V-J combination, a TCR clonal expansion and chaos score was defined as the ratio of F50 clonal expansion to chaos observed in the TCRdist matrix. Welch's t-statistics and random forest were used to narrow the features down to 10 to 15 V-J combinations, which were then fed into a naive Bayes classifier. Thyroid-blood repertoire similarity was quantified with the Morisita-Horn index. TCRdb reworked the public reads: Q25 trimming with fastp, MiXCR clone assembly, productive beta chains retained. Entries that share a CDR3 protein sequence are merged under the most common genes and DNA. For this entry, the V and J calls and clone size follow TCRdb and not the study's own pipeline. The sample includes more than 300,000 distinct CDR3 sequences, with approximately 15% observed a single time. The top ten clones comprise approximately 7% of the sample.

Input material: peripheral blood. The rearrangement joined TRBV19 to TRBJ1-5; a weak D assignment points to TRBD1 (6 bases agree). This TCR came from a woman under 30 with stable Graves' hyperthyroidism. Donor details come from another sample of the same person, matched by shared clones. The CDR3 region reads CASKGGTRQPQHF. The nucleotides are TGTGCCAGTAAGGGGGGAACTAGGCAGCCCCAGCATTTT.